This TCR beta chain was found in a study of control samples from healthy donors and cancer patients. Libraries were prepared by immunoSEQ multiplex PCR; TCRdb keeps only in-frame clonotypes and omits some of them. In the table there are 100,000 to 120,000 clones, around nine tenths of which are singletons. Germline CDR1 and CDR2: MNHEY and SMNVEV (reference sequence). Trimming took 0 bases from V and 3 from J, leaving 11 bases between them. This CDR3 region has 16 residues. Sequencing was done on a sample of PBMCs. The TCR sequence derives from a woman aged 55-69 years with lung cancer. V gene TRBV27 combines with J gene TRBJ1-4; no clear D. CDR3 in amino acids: CASSLSMGWANEKLFF. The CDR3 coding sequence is TGTGCCAGCAGTTTATCGATGGGGTGGGCTAATGAAAAACTGTTTTTT.